Listed here are 16 T cell receptor beta chains from one sample, sequenced in a study of blood T cell repertoires in COVID-19. Sequencing was performed with immunoSEQ multiplex PCR; in TCRdb, only in-frame clones are kept and a portion is missing. The sample yields 150,000 to 200,000 clones, about nine tenths seen once. The sample consisted of peripheral blood. These receptor sequences come from a man in his 70s with acute or convalescent COVID-19.

The chain couples TRBV5-6 to TRBJ1-1; D not resolved. Germline V gives CDR1 SGHDT, CDR2 YYEEEE. Trimming took off 2 bases at V and 0 bases at J, with 5 bases between the two ends. This CDR3 region has 13 residues. CDR3 protein: CASSLQMNTEAFF. DNA for the CDR3: TGTGCCAGCAGCTTACAAATGAACACTGAAGCTTTCTTT.

This clone was counted between two and nine times. Within the sample, other DNA sequences also encode this same CDR3. The chain uses TRBV19 and TRBJ2-1; D gene ambiguous. Trimming took off 0 bases at V and 4 bases at J, with 7 bases between the two ends. This CDR3 has 14 amino acids. The germline V gene has CDR1 LNHDA and CDR2 SQIVND (reference sequence). The CDR3 DNA reads TGTGCCAGTAGTATAGATCGAGCTTACAATGAGCAGTTCTTC. Its protein product is CASSIDRAYNEQFF.

The chain couples TRBV5-1 to TRBJ2-7; 10 nucleotides match TRBD2. CDR3 length: 12 residues. V shed 6 bases and J 5 bases; nucleotides not matched to a gene: 2. Per the germline V gene, CDR1 is SGHRS and CDR2 is YFSETQ. In DNA form, the CDR3 reads TGCGCCAGCACCCTAGCGGGAGACGAGCAGTACTTC. Translated, it gives CASTLAGDEQYF.

The chain has TRBV5-1 and TRBJ2-3, with 9 bases matching TRBD2. Germline V CDR1 and CDR2: SGHRS, YFSETQ. Trimming removed 1 base from V and 6 bases from J; junction bases left unmatched: 9. The CDR3 loop spans 16 amino acids. Here the CDR3 reads CASSLYSGSPGDTQYF. The DNA for the CDR3 is TGCGCCAGCAGCTTGTATAGCGGGAGCCCCGGGGATACGCAGTATTTT.

The DNA for the CDR3 is TGTGCCAGCAGCCCTCAGGGGGTGGTTAACACCGGGGAGCTGTTTTTT. It translates to CASSPQGVVNTGELFF. The gene calls are TRBV11-2 and TRBJ2-2, with 7 positions matching TRBD1. Germline CDR1 SGHAT, CDR2 FQNNGV. Germline trimming cut 5 bases from V and 2 bases from J; bases unmatched to any gene: 8. The CDR3 loop spans 16 amino acids.

The rearrangement uses TRBV7-9 and TRBJ2-2, with TRBD2 matching 9 bases. V shed 2 bases and J 6 bases; nucleotides not matched to a gene: 4. The germline CDR1 and CDR2 sequences are SEHNR and FQNEAQ (reference sequence). The CDR3 sequence is 15 residues long. The CDR3 loop is CASSLLRGGAGELFF. CDR3 DNA: TGTGCCAGCAGCTTATTGCGGGGGGGCGCCGGGGAGCTGTTTTTT.

The rearrangement uses TRBV28 and TRBJ2-7, with 7 bases fitting TRBD1. With V trimmed by 6 bases and J by 7 bases, 9 bases remained unmatched. The CDR3 has 13 amino acids. Germline CDR1 and CDR2: MDHEN and SYDVKM. CDR3 nucleotide sequence: TGTGCCAGCAGACGGCTGACAGGGTTAGAGCAGTACTTC. It is translated as CASRRLTGLEQYF.

This clone was seen once. V is TRBV5-1 and J is TRBJ2-3; 7 nucleotides align to TRBD2. The ends lost 0 bases at V and 1 base at J; junction bases unmatched: 5. In germline, CDR1 is SGHRS, CDR2 YFSETQ. The length of the CDR3 is 16 residues. CDR3 residues: CASSLASGEGTDTQYF. CDR3 nucleotide sequence: TGCGCCAGCAGCTTGGCCAGCGGGGAGGGCACAGATACGCAGTATTTT. The full variable domain, in which reference TRBV5-1 and TRBJ2-3 provide the parts outside the CDR3, is KAGVTQTPRYLIKTRGQQVTLSCSPISGHRSVSWYQQTPGQGLQFLFEYFSETQRNKGNFPGRFSGRQFSNSRSEMNVSTLELGDSALYLCASSLASGEGTDTQYFGPGTRLTVL.

The rearrangement links TRBV2 to TRBJ1-1, with TRBD1 as a possible D gene (6 bases). Germline values: CDR1 SNHLY, CDR2 FYNNEI. The CDR3 spans 14 residues. V gave up 5 bases and J gave up 3 bases, with 13 bases separating them. In DNA, the CDR3 is TGTGCCAGCAGTCAACAGGGTTTTTACACTGAAGCTTTCTTT. Translating gives CASSQQGFYTEAFF.

The chain uses TRBV5-5 and TRBJ1-1; no reliable D call. In germline, CDR1 is SGHKS, CDR2 YYEKEE (reference sequence). Deletions cut 0 bases from V and 1 base from J, with 7 bases between. The CDR3 runs to 14 residues. This chain's CDR3 is CASSLGQANTEAFF. The CDR3 DNA is TGTGCCAGCAGCTTGGGGCAGGCGAACACTGAAGCTTTCTTT. Filled out from reference TRBV5-5 and TRBJ1-1, the complete variable domain reads DAGVTQSPTHLIKTRGQQVTLRCSPISGHKSVSWYQQVLGQGPQFIFQYYEKEERGRGNFPDRFSARQFPNYSSELNVNALLLGDSALYLCASSLGQANTEAFFGQGTRLTVV.

The chain uses TRBV10-1 and TRBJ2-1, with 8 bases aligning to TRBD2. V shed 4 bases, J shed 7 bases, and the junction held 12 bases outside the gene matches. Per the germline V gene, CDR1 is WNHNN and CDR2 is SYGVQD (reference sequence). CDR3 size: 16 residues. The CDR3, as DNA: TGCGCCAGCAGTGGGCCGCAAGGACTAGCTTATAATGAGCAGTTCTTC. It yields the protein CASSGPQGLAYNEQFF.

The chain couples TRBV6-2 or TRBV6-3 to TRBJ2-7, with 8 bases lining up with TRBD1. Germline trimming cut 0 bases from V and 0 bases from J; bases unmatched to any gene: 4. The CDR3 has 16 amino acids. Per germline, CDR1 MNHEY and CDR2 SVGEGT. CDR3 region: CASSYSDRDFSYEQYF. The CDR3 bases are TGTGCCAGCAGTTACTCGGACAGGGACTTCTCCTACGAGCAGTACTTC.

In its sample, this clone was seen once. The V call is TRBV10-3, the J call TRBJ2-3; 7 bases map to TRBD1. There are 14 residues in the CDR3. Germline CDR1 and CDR2: ENHRY and SYGVKD. The junction had 10 bases not matched to a gene; V was cut back by 10 bases and J by 3 bases. The CDR3 nucleotides read TGTGCCACGCTGACAGGGTGGGGGACAGATACGCAGTATTTT. This encodes CATLTGWGTDTQYF.

The rearrangement links TRBV9 to TRBJ1-2; 9 bases are a match to TRBD1. The ends lost 3 bases at V and 4 bases at J; junction bases unmatched: 7. CDR3 length: 15 amino acids. CDR1 and CDR2 from the germline V gene are SGDLS and YYNGEE. The chain's CDR3 is CASSEGQGFGYGYTF. For the CDR3, the DNA is TGTGCCAGCAGCGAAGGACAGGGGTTCGGCTATGGCTACACCTTC.

This clone was seen only a few times. The J gene is TRBJ2-1, the V gene TRBV4-2, with a weak D call TRBD1 (5 bases). The CDR3 is 16 residues long. Trimming took off 0 bases at V and 4 bases at J, with 13 bases between the two ends. Germline assignment: CDR1 LGHNA and CDR2 YNFKEQ. CDR3 DNA: TGTGCCAGCAGCCAAGATTACAGGTCCGTATACAATGAGCAGTTCTTC. Amino acids: CASSQDYRSVYNEQFF.

The chain recombines TRBV6-5 with TRBJ1-5, with D perhaps TRBD1 (5 bases). Deletions cut 0 bases from V and 7 bases from J, with 10 bases between. Germline CDR1 is MNHEY and CDR2 is SVGAGI. The CDR3 has 14 residues. CDR3 sequence: CASSYSRDTQPQHF. In DNA form, the CDR3 reads TGTGCCAGCAGTTACTCCAGGGATACCCAGCCCCAGCATTTT.